These 7 T cell receptor beta chains share one sample of origin, sequenced in a study of CD8 T cells in ankylosing spondylitis. Broader study findings: A motif in TCR beta, a set of eight highly homologous variants, appeared characteristic of ankylosing spondylitis blood.

TCRdb reanalysed the 5' RACE reads using MiXCR and keeps one entry per CDR3 protein. The data hold tens of thousands of distinct CDR3 sequences, with approximately 9.6% observed a single time. The antigens for these receptors are not known. Sequenced: blood, either unsorted or a sorted T cell fraction (not recorded which). Receptors were obtained from a male donor with ankylosing spondylitis.

The V call is TRBV10-3, the J call TRBJ2-7; 7 nucleotides line up with TRBD2. Unmatched junction bases numbered 4, after V lost 2 bases and J lost 3 bases. The CDR3 runs 14 residues. CDR1 and CDR2 from the germline V gene are ENHRY and SYGVKD. The CDR3 bases are TGTGCCATCAGTGAGACGGGAGGCCACTACGAGCAGTACTTC. It translates to CAISETGGHYEQYF.

In this sample, this clonotype turned up many times. J is TRBJ1-1 and V is TRBV4-1; perhaps TRBD1 as D (5 bases). The V end lost 0 bases, the J end lost 11 bases, and 13 bases lay between the germline ends. The germline gives CDR1 MGHRA, CDR2 YSYEKL. CDR3 size: 13 residues. Written as DNA, the CDR3 is TGCGCCAGCAGCCAAGATCGCGGGACTCAGGCTTTCTTT. Translated: CASSQDRGTQAFF.

The chain recombines TRBV3-1 with TRBJ2-5, with D unresolved. V was cut by 6 bases and J by 2 bases, with 16 bases left in between. The CDR3 is 15 amino acids. Germline V lookup: CDR1 LGHDT, CDR2 YNNKEL (reference sequence). CDR3 DNA sequence: TGTGCCAGCAGTCTGACGCCTTACAGTCAAGAGACCCAGTACTTC. This sequence encodes CASSLTPYSQETQYF.

The sample holds many counts of this clonotype. V is TRBV7-9 and J is TRBJ2-5; tentative D call: TRBD1 (6 bases). The CDR3 is 13 amino acids. The ends were cut back, 4 bases at V and 4 bases at J, with 10 bases in the middle. Per the germline V gene, CDR1 is SEHNR and CDR2 is FQNEAQ (reference sequence). CDR3 DNA: TGTGCCAGCAGCTCCCTAGGGGGAGAGACCCAGTACTTC. Protein product: CASSSLGGETQYF.

CDR3 sequence reads: CASSQEGMWLAGRNEQFF. CDR3 coding DNA: TGTGCCAGCAGCCAAGAGGGAATGTGGCTAGCGGGAAGGAATGAGCAGTTCTTC. The V call is TRBV14, the J call TRBJ2-1; the match to TRBD2 covers 9 bases. Germline lookup yields CDR1 SGHDN and CDR2 FVKESK. Unmatched junction bases numbered 13, after V lost 0 bases and J lost 7 bases. The CDR3 loop spans 18 amino acids.

This clonotype was seen at least ten times. The chain combines TRBV5-1 with TRBJ2-1; 13 bases agree with TRBD2. The V gene end was trimmed by 3 bases and the J gene end by 3 bases; junction bases not matched to a gene: 3. The CDR3 contains 16 residues. Per the germline V gene, CDR1 is SGHRS and CDR2 is YFSETQ. The chain's CDR3 is CASSSGLAGRYNEQFF. In nucleotides, the CDR3 is TGCGCCAGCAGCTCGGGACTAGCGGGACGCTACAATGAGCAGTTCTTC.

This clonotype was seen repeatedly, ten times or more. Written as DNA, the CDR3 is TGTGCCAGCAGCACGACATTTTTAGCTAACTATGGCTACACCTTC. Amino acids: CASSTTFLANYGYTF. The V gene is TRBV7-9, the J gene TRBJ1-2; D uncertain. Germline V gene data show CDR1 as SEHNR and CDR2 as FQNEAQ (reference sequence). The CDR3 runs 15 residues. V was clipped by 5 bases and J by 0 bases, with 13 bases between them.